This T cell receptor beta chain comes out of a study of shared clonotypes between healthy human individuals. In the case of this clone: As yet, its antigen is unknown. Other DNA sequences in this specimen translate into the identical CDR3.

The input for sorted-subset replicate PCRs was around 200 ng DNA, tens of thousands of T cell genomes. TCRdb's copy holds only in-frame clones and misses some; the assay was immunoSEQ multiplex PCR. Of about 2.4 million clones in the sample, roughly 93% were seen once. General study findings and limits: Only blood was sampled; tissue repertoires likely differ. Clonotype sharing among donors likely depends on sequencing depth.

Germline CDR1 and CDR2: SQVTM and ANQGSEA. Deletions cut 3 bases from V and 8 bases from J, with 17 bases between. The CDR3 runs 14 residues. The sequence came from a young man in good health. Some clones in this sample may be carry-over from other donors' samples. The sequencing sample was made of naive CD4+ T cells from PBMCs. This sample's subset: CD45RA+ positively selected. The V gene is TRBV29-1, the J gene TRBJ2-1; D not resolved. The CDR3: CSVERARPWDEQFF. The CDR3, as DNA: TGCAGCGTTGAGCGAGCCAGGCCCTGGGATGAGCAGTTCTTC.